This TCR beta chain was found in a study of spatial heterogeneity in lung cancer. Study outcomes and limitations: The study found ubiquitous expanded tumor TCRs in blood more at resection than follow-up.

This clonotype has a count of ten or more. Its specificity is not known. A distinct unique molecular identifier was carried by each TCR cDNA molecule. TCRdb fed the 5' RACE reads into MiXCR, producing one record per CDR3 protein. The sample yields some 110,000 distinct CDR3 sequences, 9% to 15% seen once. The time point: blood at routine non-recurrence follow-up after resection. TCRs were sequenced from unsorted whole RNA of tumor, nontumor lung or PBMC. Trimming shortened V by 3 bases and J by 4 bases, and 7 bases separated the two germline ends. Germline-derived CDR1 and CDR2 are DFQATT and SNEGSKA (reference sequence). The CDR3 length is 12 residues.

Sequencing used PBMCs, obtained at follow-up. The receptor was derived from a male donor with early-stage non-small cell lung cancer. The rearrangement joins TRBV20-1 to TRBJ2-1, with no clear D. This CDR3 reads CSAREGYNEQFF. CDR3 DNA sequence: TGCAGTGCTAGGGAAGGATACAATGAGCAGTTCTTC.